The 28 T cell receptor beta chains given below trace back to one sample, sequenced in a study of shared clonotypes between healthy human individuals. The method was immunoSEQ multiplex PCR; TCRdb's version includes in-frame clones alone and lacks a portion of them. The sample records approximately 600,000 clones, about 95% being singletons. CD45RO-negative, CCR7-positively selected cells formed the naive CD8 fraction, excluding terminally differentiated effector memory CD45RA+ cells. Material: naive CD8+ T cells sorted from blood. The receptors derive from a woman between 25 and 40 years old in good health.

V and J are TRBV15 and TRBJ1-1; D remains unclear. V was pared by 3 bases and J by 6 bases, with 14 bases between. CDR1 and CDR2 (germline): LNHNV, YYDKDF (reference sequence). This CDR3 is built from 14 residues. The CDR3 region has the DNA TGTGCCACCAGCAGGAGTGGAAACCGGGCTGAAGCTTTCTTT. It translates to CATSRSGNRAEAFF.

The chain is built from TRBV15 and TRBJ2-2; perhaps TRBD2 as D (6 bases). V dropped 2 bases and J dropped 5 bases, with 24 bases sitting between them. The germline gives CDR1 LNHNV, CDR2 YYDKDF (reference sequence). CDR3 length equals 19 residues. CDR3 coding DNA: TGTGCCACCAGCAGACCGAAGGGACTGACAGCCCGAACAACCGGGGAGCTGTTTTTT. Translating gives CATSRPKGLTARTTGELFF.

The chain joins TRBV4-1 to TRBJ2-5; TRBD1 aligns across 9 bases. The CDR3 runs to 15 residues. Per the germline V gene, CDR1 is MGHRA and CDR2 is YSYEKL. V was pared by 2 bases and J by 5 bases, with 6 bases of the junction left unmatched. For the CDR3, the DNA is TGCGCCAGCAGCCAAACAGGGGGCGCAGAGGAGACCCAGTACTTC. Amino acid sequence: CASSQTGGAEETQYF.

In this sample, this clone turned up once. V usage is TRBV27 and J usage is TRBJ2-7; unclear D gene. CDR1 and CDR2 (germline): MNHEY, SMNVEV (reference sequence). This CDR3 has 15 residues. V gave up 4 bases and J gave up 0 bases, with 13 bases separating them. The CDR3, as DNA: TGTGCCAGCAGTTCGGTGCCGAGATACTCCTACGAGCAGTACTTC. As protein: CASSSVPRYSYEQYF.

The chain recombines TRBV27 with TRBJ2-3, with 9 bases aligning to TRBD2. V dropped 6 bases and J dropped 4; count of bases not matched to a gene: 14. This CDR3 is 17 amino acids long. Germline V gene data show CDR1 as MNHEY and CDR2 as SMNVEV (reference sequence). CDR3 bases: TGTGCCAGCAGGGACCCTAGGGGGGCGGGAGGGCCAGATACGCAGTATTTT. The encoded protein is CASRDPRGAGGPDTQYF.

The rearrangement uses TRBV10-2 and TRBJ1-5, with D perhaps TRBD1 (5 bases). This CDR3 has 13 amino acids. The V gene's germline CDR1 is WSHSY and CDR2 SAAADI. Trimming left V 7 bases short and J 7 bases short, with 14 bases between. Written as DNA, the CDR3 is TGCGCCAGCACCCGGGACGGCGGGCAGCCCCAGCATTTT. As protein: CASTRDGGQPQHF.

J is TRBJ1-1 and V is TRBV4-1; D unclear. Looked up from germline, CDR1 is MGHRA and CDR2 is YSYEKL. V lost 0 bases and J 6 bases, leaving 11 bases between the germline ends. The CDR3 sequence is 14 residues long. The CDR3 loop reads CASSQDEGGSEAFF. The DNA of the CDR3 is TGCGCCAGCAGCCAAGATGAGGGCGGCTCTGAAGCTTTCTTT.

The rearrangement joins TRBV5-8 to TRBJ1-1; the match to TRBD1 covers 7 bases. This CDR3 region has 12 residues. J lost 10 bases, V lost 4 bases, and 7 bases had no gene match. Germline lookup yields CDR1 SGHTS and CDR2 YDEGEE. In DNA, the CDR3 is TGTGCCAGCAGCGAGACAGGGCACGGAGCTTTCTTT. Its protein is CASSETGHGAFF.

This rearrangement joins TRBV5-6 to TRBJ2-7; 9 nucleotides match TRBD1. J was trimmed by 2 bases and V by 4 bases; bases with no gene match: 7. This CDR3 spans 15 amino acids. Per the germline V gene, CDR1 is SGHDT and CDR2 is YYEEEE. CDR3 bases: TGTGCCAGCAGCGCTGAGGACAGGGGAACCTACGAGCAGTACTTC. Translated: CASSAEDRGTYEQYF.

The rearrangement joins TRBV4-1 to TRBJ2-7; 10 nucleotides align to TRBD1. J lost 6 bases, V lost 2 bases, and 4 bases had no gene match. Per the germline V gene, CDR1 is MGHRA and CDR2 is YSYEKL. This CDR3 contains 14 residues. The chain's CDR3 is CASSQPGQGFEQYF. Here the CDR3 DNA reads TGCGCCAGCAGCCAACCGGGACAGGGGTTCGAGCAGTACTTC.

This CDR3 reads CAWIARGAGLHEQYF. The CDR3 DNA follows: TGTGCCTGGATCGCAAGAGGGGCAGGGTTACACGAGCAGTACTTC. The gene calls are TRBV30 and TRBJ2-7, with D possibly called TRBD1 or TRBD2 (5 bases each). The V gene's germline CDR1 is GTSNPN and CDR2 SVGIG (reference sequence). The V gene lost 4 bases and the J gene lost 5 bases, with 21 bases spanning the gap. CDR3 length: 15 amino acids.

The chain carries TRBV28 and TRBJ1-5; D is perhaps TRBD1 (5 bases). The CDR3 is 14 amino acids. Germline CDR1 MDHEN, CDR2 SYDVKM. Deletions cut 11 bases from V and 0 bases from J, with 14 bases between. This chain's CDR3 is CAGGKGYSNQPQHF. In nucleotides, the CDR3 is TGTGCCGGGGGAAAGGGGTATAGCAATCAGCCCCAGCATTTT.

Regarding this clone: This sample also contains other DNA sequences that code for the same CDR3. The V call is TRBV27, the J call TRBJ2-7; the D gene is possibly TRBD1 (6 bases). Germline CDR1 is MNHEY and CDR2 is SMNVEV (reference sequence). The CDR3 length is 14 residues. With 7 bases removed from V and 0 bases from J, the gap between germline ends came to 13 bases. In DNA form, the CDR3 reads TGTGCCAGCACCCCACAGGGTAGCTCCTACGAGCAGTACTTC. This translates into CASTPQGSSYEQYF.

The V and J genes are TRBV18 and TRBJ2-7, with D possibly being TRBD1 or TRBD2 (5 bases each). Germline assignment: CDR1 KGHSH and CDR2 LQKENI. The V end lost 3 bases, the J end lost 1 base, and 10 bases lay between the germline ends. This CDR3 has 14 amino acids. The CDR3 spells CASSPGDPSYEQYF. CDR3 sequence (DNA): TGTGCCAGCTCACCGGGGGACCCATCCTACGAGCAGTACTTC.

This chain links TRBV28 with TRBJ1-1, with D hard to call. There are 13 residues in the CDR3. Trimming removed 6 bases from V and 0 bases from J, with 8 bases in between. Germline loops: CDR1 MDHEN, CDR2 SYDVKM. In DNA form, the CDR3 reads TGTGCCAGCAGCCCGGCCTTGAACACTGAAGCTTTCTTT. The encoded protein is CASSPALNTEAFF.

This chain uses TRBV11-2 with TRBJ2-3; tentative D call: TRBD2 (6 bases). Looked up from germline, CDR1 is SGHAT and CDR2 is FQNNGV. The CDR3 contains 16 residues. With 5 bases removed from V and 2 bases from J, the gap between germline ends came to 17 bases. The CDR3 loop reads CASSGPGAVHTDTQYF. The CDR3 DNA is TGTGCCAGCAGCGGACCGGGAGCGGTTCACACAGATACGCAGTATTTT.

The V gene is TRBV27, the J gene TRBJ2-7; weak D call: TRBD1 (6 bases). The germline CDR1 and CDR2 sequences are MNHEY and SMNVEV (reference sequence). Trimming pared 5 bases from V and 5 bases from J, leaving 16 bases between. This CDR3 region has 14 residues. This chain's CDR3 is CASSPGTRADEQYF. The CDR3 DNA reads as TGTGCCAGCAGTCCTGGGACACGGGCCGACGAGCAGTACTTC.

The chain combines TRBV9 with TRBJ2-6; D is perhaps TRBD2 (6 bases). This CDR3 has 19 residues. V was clipped by 4 bases and J by 1 base, with 21 bases between them. The germline CDR1 and CDR2 sequences are SGDLS and YYNGEE. The DNA of the CDR3 is TGTGCCAGCAGCTCGAACCCGCGGGACGCCAGATCTGGGGCCAACGTCCTGACTTTC. Amino acids: CASSSNPRDARSGANVLTF.

The chain recombines TRBV19 with TRBJ2-7; a possible D gene is TRBD1 (5 bases). The CDR3 has 15 residues. Germline V gene lookup returns CDR1 LNHDA and CDR2 SQIVND (reference sequence). V lost 5 bases, J lost 2 bases, and 16 bases lay in between. The CDR3 DNA sequence: TGTGCCAGTAGTCCCCGGACACACACAACCTACGAGCAGTACTTC. Translating gives CASSPRTHTTYEQYF.

The chain links TRBV7-9 to TRBJ1-2; D perhaps matches TRBD1 (6 bases). Germline loops: CDR1 SEHNR, CDR2 FQNEAQ (reference sequence). The CDR3 extends over 17 amino acids. V gave up 0 bases and J gave up 3 bases, with 17 bases separating them. The CDR3 protein is CASSLAPGAILDYGYTF. The DNA for the CDR3 is TGTGCCAGCAGCTTAGCGCCGGGGGCGATTTTGGACTATGGCTACACCTTC.

This chain links TRBV14 with TRBJ1-1; 9 bases agree with TRBD1. Germline trimming cut 5 bases from V and 5 bases from J; bases unmatched to any gene: 6. The CDR3 runs 14 residues. The germline gives CDR1 SGHDN, CDR2 FVKESK. CDR3: CASSYHRGQTEAFF. The CDR3 DNA follows: TGTGCCAGCAGCTACCACAGGGGGCAAACTGAAGCTTTCTTT.

This clone was seen once. The V gene is TRBV2, the J gene TRBJ2-7; 7 bases are a match to TRBD1. V lost 0 bases to trimming and J lost 4 bases; unmatched junction nucleotides: 6. Germline values: CDR1 SNHLY, CDR2 FYNNEI. CDR3 length: 15 residues. The CDR3 spells CASSEAPDRVYEQYF. In DNA, the CDR3 is TGTGCCAGCAGTGAAGCGCCAGACAGGGTTTACGAGCAGTACTTC.

The chain employs TRBV27 and TRBJ2-7; 9 bases agree with TRBD2. With V trimmed by 5 bases and J by 3 bases, 8 bases remained unmatched. Germline V gives CDR1 MNHEY, CDR2 SMNVEV (reference sequence). The CDR3 covers 15 residues. CDR3 loop: CASSITSGRGYEQYF. Here the CDR3 DNA reads TGTGCCAGCAGTATAACTAGCGGGCGAGGCTACGAGCAGTACTTC.

This chain's CDR3 is CASSRVGTAMNTEAFF. The CDR3 DNA follows: TGTGCCAGCAGTCGTGTTGGGACAGCGATGAACACTGAAGCTTTCTTT. This chain uses TRBV27 with TRBJ1-1; 7 nucleotides align to TRBD1. The J segment lost 0 bases and the V segment lost 5 bases, leaving 9 bases of the junction unmatched. Germline V gene data show CDR1 as MNHEY and CDR2 as SMNVEV (reference sequence). This CDR3 is built from 16 residues.

The genes are TRBV27 and TRBJ2-3; 12 bases match TRBD2. This CDR3 has 16 residues. J was trimmed by 7 bases and V by 3 bases; bases with no gene match: 8. Germline V gives CDR1 MNHEY, CDR2 SMNVEV (reference sequence). The CDR3 reads CASSFHRTSGKNTQYF. The CDR3 DNA is TGTGCCAGCAGTTTTCACAGGACTAGCGGGAAAAATACGCAGTATTTT.

The J gene is TRBJ2-5, the V gene TRBV13; a possible D gene is TRBD2 (6 bases). Germline CDR1 PRHDT, CDR2 FYEKMQ (reference sequence). With 0 bases removed from V and 5 bases from J, the gap between germline ends came to 13 bases. This CDR3 has 15 residues. CDR3 bases: TGTGCCAGCAGCTTAGGTGGGGGAGGCTGGGAGACCCAGTACTTC. Translation: CASSLGGGGWETQYF.

This chain connects TRBV4-1 to TRBJ2-7; D is perhaps TRBD2 (5 bases). In germline, CDR1 is MGHRA, CDR2 YSYEKL. The CDR3 spans 14 residues. V lost 1 base and J 3 bases, leaving 10 bases between the germline ends. The CDR3 spells CASSQGFGDYEQYF. Written as DNA, the CDR3 is TGCGCCAGCAGCCAAGGGTTCGGGGACTACGAGCAGTACTTC.

Concerning this clone itself: Other DNA sequences within the sample encode an identical CDR3. The rearrangement uses TRBV19 and TRBJ2-7, with D perhaps matching TRBD1 (7 bases). Trimming removed 4 bases at V and 0 bases at J, with 10 bases between. The CDR3 consists of 14 residues. CDR1 is LNHDA and CDR2 is SQIVND in the germline V gene (reference sequence). In DNA form, the CDR3 reads TGTGCCAGTAGTACGCGGGACAGCTCCTACGAGCAGTACTTC. Translating gives CASSTRDSSYEQYF.